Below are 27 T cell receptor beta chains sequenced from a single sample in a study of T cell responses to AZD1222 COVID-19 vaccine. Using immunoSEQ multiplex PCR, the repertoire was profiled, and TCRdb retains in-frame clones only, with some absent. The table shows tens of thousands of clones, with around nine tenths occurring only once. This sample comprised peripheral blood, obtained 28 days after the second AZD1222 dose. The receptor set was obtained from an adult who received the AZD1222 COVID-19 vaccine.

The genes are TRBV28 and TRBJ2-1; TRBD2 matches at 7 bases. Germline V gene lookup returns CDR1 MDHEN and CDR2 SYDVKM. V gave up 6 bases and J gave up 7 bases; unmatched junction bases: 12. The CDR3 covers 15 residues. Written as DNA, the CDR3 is TGTGCCAGCAGGCCGGCCTGGGGGGGATGGAATGAGCAGTTCTTC. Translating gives CASRPAWGGWNEQFF.

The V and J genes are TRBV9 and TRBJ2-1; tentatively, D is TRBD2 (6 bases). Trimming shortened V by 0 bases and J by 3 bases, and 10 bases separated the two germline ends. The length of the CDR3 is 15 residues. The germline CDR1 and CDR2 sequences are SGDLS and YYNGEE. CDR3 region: CASSVVAGYYNEQFF. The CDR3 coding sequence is TGTGCCAGCAGCGTAGTGGCGGGATACTACAATGAGCAGTTCTTC.

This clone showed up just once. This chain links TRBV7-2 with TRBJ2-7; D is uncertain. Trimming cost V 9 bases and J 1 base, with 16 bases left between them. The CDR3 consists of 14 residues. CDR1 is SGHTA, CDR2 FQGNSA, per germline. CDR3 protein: CAREATEWSYEQYF. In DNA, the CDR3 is TGTGCCAGGGAAGCCACGGAGTGGTCCTACGAGCAGTACTTC.

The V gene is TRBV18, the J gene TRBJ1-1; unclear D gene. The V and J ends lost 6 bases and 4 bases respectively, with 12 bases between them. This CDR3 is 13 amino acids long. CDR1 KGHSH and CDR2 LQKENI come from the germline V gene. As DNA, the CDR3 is TGTGCCAGCTCCCTTGTGGGGAGCACTGAAGCTTTCTTT. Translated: CASSLVGSTEAFF. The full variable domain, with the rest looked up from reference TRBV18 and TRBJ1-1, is NAGVMQNPRHLVRRRGQEARLRCSPMKGHSHVYWYRQLPEEGLKFMVYLQKENIIDESGMPKERFSAEFPKEGPSILRIQQVVRGDSAAYFCASSLVGSTEAFFGQGTRLTVV.

The CDR3 bases are TGTGCCAGCAGCTTATCAGCGGGAAACCACGAGCAGTACTTC. Translation gives CASSLSAGNHEQYF. The chain employs TRBV7-9 and TRBJ2-7; 7 bases align to TRBD2. This CDR3 spans 14 amino acids. With 2 bases clipped from V and 5 bases from J, the junction kept 6 bases outside the gene matches. The germline V gene has CDR1 SEHNR and CDR2 FQNEAQ (reference sequence).

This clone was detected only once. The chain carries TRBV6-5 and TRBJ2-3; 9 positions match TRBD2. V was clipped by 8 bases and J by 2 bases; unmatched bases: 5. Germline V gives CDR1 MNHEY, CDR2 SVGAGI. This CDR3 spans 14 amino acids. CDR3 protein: CASLTSGPTDTQYF. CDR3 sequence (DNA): TGTGCCAGCTTGACTAGCGGACCCACAGATACGCAGTATTTT.

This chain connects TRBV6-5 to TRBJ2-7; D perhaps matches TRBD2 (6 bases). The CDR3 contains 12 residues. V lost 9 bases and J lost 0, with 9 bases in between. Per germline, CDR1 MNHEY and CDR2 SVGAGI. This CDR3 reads CASAGSSYEQYF. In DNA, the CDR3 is TGTGCCAGTGCCGGGAGCTCCTACGAGCAGTACTTC.

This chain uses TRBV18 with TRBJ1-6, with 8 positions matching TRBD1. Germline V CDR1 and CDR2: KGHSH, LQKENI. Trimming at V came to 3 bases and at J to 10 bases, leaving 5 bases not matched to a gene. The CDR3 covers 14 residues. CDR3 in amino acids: CASSPTGERSPLHF. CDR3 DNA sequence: TGTGCCAGCTCACCGACAGGGGAGCGGTCACCCCTCCACTTT.

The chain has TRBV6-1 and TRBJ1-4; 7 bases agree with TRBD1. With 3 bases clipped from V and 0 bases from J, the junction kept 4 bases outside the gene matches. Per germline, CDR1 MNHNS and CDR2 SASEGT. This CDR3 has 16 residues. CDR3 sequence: CASSEQGGATNEKLFF. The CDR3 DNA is TGTGCCAGCAGTGAGCAGGGGGGTGCAACTAATGAAAAACTGTTTTTT.

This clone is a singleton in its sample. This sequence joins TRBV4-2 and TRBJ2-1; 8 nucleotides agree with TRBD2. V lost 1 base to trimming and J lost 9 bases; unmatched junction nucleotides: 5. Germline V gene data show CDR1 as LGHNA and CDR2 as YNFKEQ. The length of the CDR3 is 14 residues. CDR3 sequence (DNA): TGTGCCAGCAGCCAAGTTGCAGCGGGAGCTGAGCAGTTCTTC. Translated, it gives CASSQVAAGAEQFF.

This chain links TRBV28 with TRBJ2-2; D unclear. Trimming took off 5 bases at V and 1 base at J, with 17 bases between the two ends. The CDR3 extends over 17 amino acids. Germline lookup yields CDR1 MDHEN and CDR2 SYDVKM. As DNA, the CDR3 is TGTGCCAGCAGTCCTTCTCCAGGAGATAAGAACACCGGGGAGCTGTTTTTT. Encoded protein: CASSPSPGDKNTGELFF.

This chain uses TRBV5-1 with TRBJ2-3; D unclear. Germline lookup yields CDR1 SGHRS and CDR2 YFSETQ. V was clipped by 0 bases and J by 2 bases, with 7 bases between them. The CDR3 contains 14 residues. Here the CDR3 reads CASSLGQVTDTQYF. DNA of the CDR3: TGCGCCAGCAGCTTGGGGCAGGTCACAGATACGCAGTATTTT.

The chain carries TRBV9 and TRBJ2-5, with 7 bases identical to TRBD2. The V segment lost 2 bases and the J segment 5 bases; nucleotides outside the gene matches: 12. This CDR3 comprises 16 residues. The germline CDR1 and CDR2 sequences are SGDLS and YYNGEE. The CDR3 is CASSVWSGQGGETQYF. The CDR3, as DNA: TGTGCCAGCAGCGTGTGGAGCGGGCAGGGAGGGGAGACCCAGTACTTC.

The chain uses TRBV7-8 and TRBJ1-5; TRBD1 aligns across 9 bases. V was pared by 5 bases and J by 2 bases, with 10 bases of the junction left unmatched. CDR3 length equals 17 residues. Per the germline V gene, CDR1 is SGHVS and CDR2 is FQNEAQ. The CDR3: CASSASRDRVGNQPQHF. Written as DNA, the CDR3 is TGTGCCAGCAGCGCCAGCCGGGACAGGGTAGGCAATCAGCCCCAGCATTTT.

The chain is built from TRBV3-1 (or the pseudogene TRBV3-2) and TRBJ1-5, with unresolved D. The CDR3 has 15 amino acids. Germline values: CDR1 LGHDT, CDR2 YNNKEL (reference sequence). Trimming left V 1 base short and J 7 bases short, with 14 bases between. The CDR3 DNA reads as TGTGCCAGCAGCCAAGGAGGGTGGGCAGACCAGCCCCAGCATTTT. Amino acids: CASSQGGWADQPQHF.

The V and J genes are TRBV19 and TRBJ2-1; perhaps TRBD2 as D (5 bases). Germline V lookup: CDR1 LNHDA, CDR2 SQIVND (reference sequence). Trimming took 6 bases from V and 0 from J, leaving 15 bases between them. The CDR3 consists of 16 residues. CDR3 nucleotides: TGTGCCAGTAGAAGTGCGGGCAGGAGCTCCTACAATGAGCAGTTCTTC. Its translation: CASRSAGRSSYNEQFF.

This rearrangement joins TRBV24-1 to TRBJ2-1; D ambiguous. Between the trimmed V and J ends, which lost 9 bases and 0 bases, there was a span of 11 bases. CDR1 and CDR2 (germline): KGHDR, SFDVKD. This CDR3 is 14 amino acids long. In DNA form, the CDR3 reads TGTGCCACCCAAAGCGAGCCCTCCTACAATGAGCAGTTCTTC. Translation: CATQSEPSYNEQFF.

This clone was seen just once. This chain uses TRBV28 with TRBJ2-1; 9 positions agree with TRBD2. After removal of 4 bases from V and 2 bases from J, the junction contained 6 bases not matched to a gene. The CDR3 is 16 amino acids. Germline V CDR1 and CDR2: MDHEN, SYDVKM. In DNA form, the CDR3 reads TGTGCCAGCAGTTCCGCTAGCGGGGCAACCTACAATGAGCAGTTCTTC. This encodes CASSSASGATYNEQFF.

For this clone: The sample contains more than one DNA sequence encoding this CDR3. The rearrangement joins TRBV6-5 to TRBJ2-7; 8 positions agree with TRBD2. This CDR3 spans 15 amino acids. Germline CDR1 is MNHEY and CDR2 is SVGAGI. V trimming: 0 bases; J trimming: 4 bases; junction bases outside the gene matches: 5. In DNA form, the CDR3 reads TGTGCCAGCAGTTACTCTCTAGCGGGCGCTTACGAGCAGTACTTC. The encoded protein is CASSYSLAGAYEQYF.

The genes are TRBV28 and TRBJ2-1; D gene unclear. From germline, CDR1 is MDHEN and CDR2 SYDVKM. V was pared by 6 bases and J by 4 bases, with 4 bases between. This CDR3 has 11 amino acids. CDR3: CASREYNEQFF. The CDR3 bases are TGTGCCAGCAGAGAGTACAATGAGCAGTTCTTC.

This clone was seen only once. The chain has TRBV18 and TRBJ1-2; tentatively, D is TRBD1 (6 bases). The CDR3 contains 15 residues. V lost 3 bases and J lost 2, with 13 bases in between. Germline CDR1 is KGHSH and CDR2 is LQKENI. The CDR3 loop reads CASSPARGVNYGYTF. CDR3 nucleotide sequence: TGTGCCAGCTCACCTGCGAGGGGGGTAAACTATGGCTACACCTTC. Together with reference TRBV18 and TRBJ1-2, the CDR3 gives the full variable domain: NAGVMQNPRHLVRRRGQEARLRCSPMKGHSHVYWYRQLPEEGLKFMVYLQKENIIDESGMPKERFSAEFPKEGPSILRIQQVVRGDSAAYFCASSPARGVNYGYTFGSGTRLTVV.

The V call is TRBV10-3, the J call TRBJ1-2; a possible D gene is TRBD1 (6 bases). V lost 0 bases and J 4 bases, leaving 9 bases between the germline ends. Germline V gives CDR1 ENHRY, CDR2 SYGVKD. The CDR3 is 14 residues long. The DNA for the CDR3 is TGTGCCATCAGTGAGTCAGGACAGAGCTATGGCTACACCTTC. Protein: CAISESGQSYGYTF.

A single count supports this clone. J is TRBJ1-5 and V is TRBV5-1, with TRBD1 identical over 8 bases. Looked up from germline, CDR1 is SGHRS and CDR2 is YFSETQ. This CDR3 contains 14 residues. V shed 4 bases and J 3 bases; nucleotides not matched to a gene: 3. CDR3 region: CASSPGGINQPQHF. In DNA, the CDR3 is TGCGCCAGCAGCCCAGGGGGCATCAATCAGCCCCAGCATTTT.

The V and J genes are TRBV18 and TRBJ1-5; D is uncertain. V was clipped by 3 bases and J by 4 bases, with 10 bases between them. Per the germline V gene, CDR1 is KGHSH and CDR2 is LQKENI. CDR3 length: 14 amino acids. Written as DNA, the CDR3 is TGTGCCAGCTCACCGAATCAGGAGAATCAGCCCCAGCATTTT. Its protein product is CASSPNQENQPQHF.

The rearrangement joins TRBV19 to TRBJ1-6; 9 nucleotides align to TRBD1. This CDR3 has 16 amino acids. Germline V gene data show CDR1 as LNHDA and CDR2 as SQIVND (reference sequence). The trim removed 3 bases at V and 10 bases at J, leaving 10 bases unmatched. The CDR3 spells CASSIPSGTGRSPLHF. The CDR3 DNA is TGTGCCAGTAGTATTCCCTCCGGGACAGGGAGATCACCCCTCCACTTT.

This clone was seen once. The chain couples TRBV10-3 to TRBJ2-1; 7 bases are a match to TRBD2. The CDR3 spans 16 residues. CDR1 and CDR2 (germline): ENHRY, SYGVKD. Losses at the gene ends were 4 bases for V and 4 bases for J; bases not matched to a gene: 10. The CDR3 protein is CAISGGPSGVYNEQFF. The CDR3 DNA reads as TGTGCCATCAGTGGGGGACCTAGCGGTGTTTACAATGAGCAGTTCTTC.

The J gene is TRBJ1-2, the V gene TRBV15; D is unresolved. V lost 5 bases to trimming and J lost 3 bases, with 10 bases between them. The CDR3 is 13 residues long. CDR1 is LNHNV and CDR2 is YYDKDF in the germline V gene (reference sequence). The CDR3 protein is CATSGFKDYGYTF. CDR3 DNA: TGTGCCACCAGCGGGTTTAAGGACTATGGCTACACCTTC. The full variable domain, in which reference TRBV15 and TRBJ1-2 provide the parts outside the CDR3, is DAMVIQNPRYQVTQFGKPVTLSCSQTLNHNVMYWYQQKSSQAPKLLFHYYDKDFNNEADTPDNFQSRRPNTSFCFLDIRSPGLGDTAMYLCATSGFKDYGYTFGSGTRLTVV.